These 25 T cell receptor beta chains were all obtained from the same sample, sequenced in a study of T cell responses to AZD1222 COVID-19 vaccine. Method: immunoSEQ multiplex PCR; TCRdb's copy keeps in-frame clones and lacks some. The repertoire holds some 120,000 clones, with 88% as singletons. The sample in question was peripheral blood, obtained on day 0 of MenACWY control vaccination. These receptors were collected from an adult in good health.

The chain carries TRBV10-2 and TRBJ2-5; no clear D gene. This CDR3 contains 16 residues. Trimming left V 4 bases short and J 5 bases short, with 20 bases between. Germline V lookup: CDR1 WSHSY, CDR2 SAAADI. CDR3 coding DNA: TGCGCCAGCAGTGCAAAAGAGTCCCAACCGTGGGAGACCCAGTACTTC. As protein: CASSAKESQPWETQYF.

The genes are TRBV3-1 (or the pseudogene TRBV3-2) and TRBJ2-1, with 7 bases that match TRBD2. The length of the CDR3 is 14 residues. Germline-derived CDR1 and CDR2 are LGHDT and YNNKEL (reference sequence). The ends lost 4 bases at V and 10 bases at J; junction bases unmatched: 10. This CDR3 reads CASSRRSQGGEQFF. CDR3 nucleotides: TGTGCCAGCAGCCGCCGGTCCCAGGGAGGGGAGCAGTTCTTC.

This sequence joins TRBV28 and TRBJ1-5; TRBD1 might be the D (6 bases). The CDR3 covers 15 residues. Trimming took 2 bases from V and 5 from J, leaving 13 bases between them. CDR1 and CDR2 (germline): MDHEN, SYDVKM. Here the CDR3 reads CASSLRQGLHQPQHF. Written as DNA, the CDR3 is TGTGCCAGCAGTTTACGGCAGGGGCTCCATCAGCCCCAGCATTTT.

The chain carries TRBV6-5 and TRBJ2-2; 7 bases fit TRBD2. Germline V gene data show CDR1 as MNHEY and CDR2 as SVGAGI. V shed 6 bases, J shed 4 bases, and the junction held 8 bases outside the gene matches. The CDR3 consists of 15 residues. CDR3 in DNA: TGTGCCAGCAGAACGGGCGGGACTACCACCGGGGAGCTGTTTTTT. Amino acid sequence: CASRTGGTTTGELFF.

Only a few counts were recorded for this clone. The chain carries TRBV2 and TRBJ1-2; weak D call: TRBD1 (6 bases). This CDR3 has 14 residues. Germline CDR1 is SNHLY and CDR2 is FYNNEI. Trimming shortened V by 4 bases and J by 4 bases, and 13 bases separated the two germline ends. CDR3 loop: CASSVGGAGYGYTF. The CDR3 nucleotides are TGTGCCAGCAGTGTTGGGGGCGCAGGCTATGGCTACACCTTC.

This chain links TRBV28 with TRBJ1-2, with 7 bases fitting TRBD1. CDR1 and CDR2 from the germline V gene are MDHEN and SYDVKM. The V gene end was trimmed by 6 bases and the J gene end by 4 bases; junction bases not matched to a gene: 8. CDR3 size: 14 residues. DNA for the CDR3: TGTGCCAGCAGCTTTGCAGGGGGGGGCTATGGCTACACCTTC. Protein sequence: CASSFAGGGYGYTF.

The rearrangement joins TRBV5-5 to TRBJ1-2, with D hard to call. The germline V gene has CDR1 SGHKS and CDR2 YYEKEE (reference sequence). This CDR3 comprises 13 residues. The V gene lost 0 bases and the J gene lost 7 bases, with 10 bases spanning the gap. The CDR3 loop reads CASSLGGETGYTF. CDR3 coding DNA: TGTGCCAGCAGCTTGGGCGGGGAGACTGGCTACACCTTC.

This chain links TRBV19 with TRBJ1-5; 7 nucleotides match TRBD1. Trimming removed 6 bases from V and 4 bases from J; junction bases left unmatched: 3. The CDR3 loop spans 13 amino acids. The germline gives CDR1 LNHDA, CDR2 SQIVND (reference sequence). For the CDR3, the DNA is TGTGCCAGTAGGAGCAGGGGGAATCAGCCCCAGCATTTT. Residues: CASRSRGNQPQHF. The full variable domain, completed using reference TRBV19 and TRBJ1-5, is DGGITQSPKYLFRKEGQNVTLSCEQNLNHDAMYWYRQDPGQGLRLIYYSQIVNDFQKGDIAEGYSVSREKKESFPLTVTSAQKNPTAFYLCASRSRGNQPQHFGDGTRLSIL.

The chain has TRBV15 and TRBJ1-3; D is possibly TRBD1 (6 bases). This CDR3 contains 15 residues. Germline assignment: CDR1 LNHNV and CDR2 YYDKDF (reference sequence). The V end was cut by 6 bases, the J end by 0 bases, with 12 bases between. Written as DNA, the CDR3 is TGTGCCACCAGGGGAACAGGGAGCTCTGGAAACACCATATATTTT. This sequence encodes CATRGTGSSGNTIYF.

The chain is built from TRBV30 and TRBJ2-1; tentative D call: TRBD2 (5 bases). V dropped 0 bases and J dropped 7 bases, with 16 bases sitting between them. CDR3 length equals 15 residues. CDR1 GTSNPN and CDR2 SVGIG come from the germline V gene (reference sequence). CDR3: CAWSVQPGSKNEQFF. The DNA for the CDR3 is TGTGCCTGGAGTGTACAACCGGGGTCGAAAAATGAGCAGTTCTTC.

This rearrangement joins TRBV12-5 to TRBJ2-5; possible D gene TRBD2, 6 bases. Trimming took 3 bases from V and 5 from J, leaving 7 bases between them. This CDR3 has 12 residues. From germline, CDR1 is LGHNT and CDR2 FRNRAP. In DNA form, the CDR3 reads TGTGCTAGTGGTTTTGGGGGGGAGACCCAGTACTTC. Residues: CASGFGGETQYF.

V is TRBV5-1 and J is TRBJ2-1, with TRBD2 matching 12 bases. J was trimmed by 0 bases and V by 1 base; bases with no gene match: 5. The CDR3 is 18 amino acids. Germline loops: CDR1 SGHRS, CDR2 YFSETQ. The CDR3 here is CASSLWTSGTASYNEQFF. The CDR3, as DNA: TGCGCCAGCAGCTTGTGGACTAGCGGGACCGCCTCCTACAATGAGCAGTTCTTC.

This chain uses TRBV5-4 with TRBJ2-7, with no clear D. Germline CDR1 reads SGHNT; CDR2 reads YYREEE (reference sequence). V lost 0 bases and J lost 5, with 21 bases in between. CDR3 length: 17 amino acids. CDR3 bases: TGTGCCAGCAGCTTGGCCCCACCGGTTGGGGTCGGCAACGAGCAGTACTTC. It is translated as CASSLAPPVGVGNEQYF.

The chain couples TRBV19 to TRBJ2-7; D possibly uses TRBD1 or TRBD2 (5 bases each). The V gene lost 3 bases and the J gene lost 2 bases, with 11 bases spanning the gap. CDR3 length: 14 amino acids. Germline lookup yields CDR1 LNHDA and CDR2 SQIVND (reference sequence). CDR3 in amino acids: CASSIGTVAYEQYF. The CDR3 nucleotides are TGTGCCAGTAGTATCGGGACGGTGGCCTACGAGCAGTACTTC.

This clone was recorded once. The chain has TRBV3-1 (or the pseudogene TRBV3-2) and TRBJ2-7; no reliable D call. Trimming took 4 bases from V and 3 from J, leaving 13 bases between them. The CDR3 is 14 residues long. Germline assignment: CDR1 LGHDT and CDR2 YNNKEL (reference sequence). The CDR3 is CASSPDWESYEQYF. DNA of the CDR3: TGTGCCAGCAGCCCTGACTGGGAAAGCTACGAGCAGTACTTC.

This clone was counted a few times. In DNA, the CDR3 is TGTGCCAGCAGCGGTGGGGACAATCCTTACGAGCAGTACTTC. Residues: CASSGGDNPYEQYF. This sequence joins TRBV5-4 and TRBJ2-7, with D tentatively TRBD1 (6 bases). The CDR3 contains 14 residues. The V and J ends lost 4 bases and 4 bases respectively, with 15 bases between them. The germline V gene has CDR1 SGHNT and CDR2 YYREEE (reference sequence).

The chain is built from TRBV12-3 or TRBV12-4 and TRBJ2-7, with D tentatively TRBD1 (6 bases). The CDR3 totals 13 residues. Deletions cut 5 bases from V and 2 bases from J, with 10 bases between. CDR3 amino acids: CASSGRGTYEQYF. The CDR3 nucleotides are TGTGCCAGCAGTGGCAGGGGTACCTACGAGCAGTACTTC.

The chain combines TRBV6-5 with TRBJ1-4, with D unclear. The CDR3 length is 13 residues. V lost 6 bases, J lost 3 bases, and 8 bases lay in between. CDR1 MNHEY and CDR2 SVGAGI come from the germline V gene. The CDR3 region is CASRDGPNEKLFF. CDR3 DNA: TGTGCCAGCAGGGACGGACCTAATGAAAAACTGTTTTTT.

This chain uses TRBV3-1 (or the pseudogene TRBV3-2) with TRBJ2-7; D is uncertain. CDR3 size: 13 residues. Germline V gene lookup returns CDR1 LGHDT and CDR2 YNNKEL (reference sequence). V was shortened by 3 bases and J by 6 bases, with 12 bases between the two germline ends. Here the CDR3 reads CASSQAALGEQYF. CDR3 DNA sequence: TGTGCCAGCAGCCAGGCCGCTTTGGGCGAGCAGTACTTC.

V usage is TRBV24-1 and J usage is TRBJ1-5; D is ambiguous. The CDR3 consists of 13 residues. Trimming shortened V by 4 bases and J by 0 bases, and 3 bases separated the two germline ends. The germline gives CDR1 KGHDR, CDR2 SFDVKD. The CDR3 nucleotides read TGTGCCACCAGTGAGTATAGCAATCAGCCCCAGCATTTT. As protein: CATSEYSNQPQHF.

The chain links TRBV9 to TRBJ2-1; no clear D gene. The germline V gene has CDR1 SGDLS and CDR2 YYNGEE. Trimming pared 0 bases from V and 9 bases from J, leaving 7 bases between. This CDR3 is 12 amino acids long. The CDR3 nucleotides are TGTGCCAGCAGCGTAGCTAGTAGTGAGCAGTTCTTC. This encodes CASSVASSEQFF. Full variable domain (missing parts from reference TRBV9 and TRBJ2-1): DSGVTQTPKHLITATGQRVTLRCSPRSGDLSVYWYQQSLDQGLQFLIQYYNGEERAKGNILERFSAQQFPDLHSELNLSSLELGDSALYFCASSVASSEQFFGPGTRLTVL.

J is TRBJ2-7 and V is TRBV11-2; TRBD2 might be the D (6 bases). The germline V gene has CDR1 SGHAT and CDR2 FQNNGV. The CDR3 is 14 residues long. V was shortened by 5 bases and J by 2 bases, with 13 bases between the two germline ends. DNA of the CDR3: TGTGCCAGCAGCCTACCTGGAGGGGCCTACGAGCAGTACTTC. This sequence encodes CASSLPGGAYEQYF.

V is TRBV2 and J is TRBJ2-1; D possibly corresponds to TRBD2 (6 bases). Trimming removed 3 bases at V and 0 bases at J, with 12 bases between. This CDR3 comprises 16 residues. Germline V CDR1 and CDR2: SNHLY, FYNNEI. CDR3 amino acids: CASSDPGGASYNEQFF. The CDR3 DNA follows: TGTGCCAGCAGTGACCCCGGGGGTGCCTCCTACAATGAGCAGTTCTTC.

CDR3 sequence (DNA): TGTGCCAGCAGCGGACCCCAGGGAGCTAACTATGGCTACACCTTC. Protein sequence: CASSGPQGANYGYTF. J is TRBJ1-2 and V is TRBV9; TRBD1 might be the D (5 bases). Germline V CDR1 and CDR2: SGDLS, YYNGEE. The CDR3 runs to 15 residues. V lost 3 bases and J 0 bases, leaving 12 bases between the germline ends.

The V call is TRBV7-9, the J call TRBJ1-1, with D perhaps matching TRBD1 (5 bases). The germline V and J ends were trimmed by 2 bases and 4 bases, with 17 bases remaining between them. There are 16 residues in the CDR3. Germline V gene lookup returns CDR1 SEHNR and CDR2 FQNEAQ (reference sequence). CDR3 sequence reads: CASSLRRGIRGTEAFF. CDR3 DNA: TGTGCCAGCAGCTTAAGAAGGGGAATCCGGGGCACTGAAGCTTTCTTT.